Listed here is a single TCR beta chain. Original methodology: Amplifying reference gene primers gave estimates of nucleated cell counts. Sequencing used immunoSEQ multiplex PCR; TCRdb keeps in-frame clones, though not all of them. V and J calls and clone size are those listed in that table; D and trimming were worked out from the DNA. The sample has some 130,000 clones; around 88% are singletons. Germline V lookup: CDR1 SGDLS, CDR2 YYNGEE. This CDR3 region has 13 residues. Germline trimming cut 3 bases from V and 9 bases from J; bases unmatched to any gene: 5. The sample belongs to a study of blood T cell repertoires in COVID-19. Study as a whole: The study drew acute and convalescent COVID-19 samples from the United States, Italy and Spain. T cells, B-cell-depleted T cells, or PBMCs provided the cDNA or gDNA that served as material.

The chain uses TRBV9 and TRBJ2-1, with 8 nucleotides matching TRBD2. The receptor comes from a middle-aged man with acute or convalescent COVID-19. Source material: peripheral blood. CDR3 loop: CASSGLGLAEQFF. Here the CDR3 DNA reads TGTGCCAGCAGCGGCCTCGGACTAGCTGAGCAGTTCTTC.